This T cell receptor (beta chain) was profiled in a study of OX40 agonist ivuxolimab in advanced cancers. In the study overall: Three patients responded partially, comprising one with hepatocellular carcinoma and two with cutaneous melanoma.

The timepoints at which blood was sampled were baseline, cycle 4 day 1, and cycle 7 day 1. Note on this clone: The antigen is unknown.

Whole-study results and caveats: At 0.1 to 3.0 mg/kg and by week 6, CD4+ and CD8+ T cells in the blood had expanded clonally. Antigen targets of the expanded peripheral T cells went undetermined.

Produced via immunoSEQ multiplex PCR; TCRdb's table is partial and in-frame only. The sample consists of about 21,000 clones, more than 75% of them appearing once. Trimming cost V 6 bases and J 16 bases; bases outside gene matches: 11. The CDR3 has 13 amino acids. Per the germline V gene, CDR1 is SNHLY and CDR2 is FYNNEI. The chain has TRBV2 and TRBJ1-5, with 11 bases that match TRBD1. The receptor comes from an adult with an advanced solid tumor such as melanoma, head and neck, liver or kidney cancer. The sample here was CD4+ or CD8+ T cells sorted from blood, taken in a trial of the OX40 agonist ivuxolimab. Written as DNA, the CDR3 is TGTGCCAGCAGGGCCCGGGACAGGGGGACCTTTCATTTT. It codes for CASRARDRGTFHF.